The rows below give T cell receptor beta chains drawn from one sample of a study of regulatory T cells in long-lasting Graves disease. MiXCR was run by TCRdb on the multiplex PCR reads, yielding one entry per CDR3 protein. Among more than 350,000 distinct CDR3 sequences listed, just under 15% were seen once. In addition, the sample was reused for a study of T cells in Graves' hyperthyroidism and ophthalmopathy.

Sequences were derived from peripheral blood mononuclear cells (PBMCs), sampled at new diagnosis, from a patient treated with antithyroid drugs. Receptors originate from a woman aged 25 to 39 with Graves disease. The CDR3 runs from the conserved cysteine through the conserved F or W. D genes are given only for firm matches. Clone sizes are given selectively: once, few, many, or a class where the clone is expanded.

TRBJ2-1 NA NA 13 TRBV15 TGTGCCGCCACGGGAACGTCACACAATGAGCAGTTCTTC CAATGTSHNEQFF
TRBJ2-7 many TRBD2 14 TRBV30 TGTGCCTGGAGTATCACTAGCGGGAGCTACGAGCAGTACTTC CAWSITSGSYEQYF
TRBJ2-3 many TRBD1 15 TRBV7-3 TGTGCCAGCAGCCCGTGGGACAGACCCACAGATACGCAGTATTTT CASSPWDRPTDTQYF
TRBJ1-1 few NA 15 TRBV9 TGTGCCAGCAGAGCCCTACCGACAGTGAACACTGAAGCTTTCTTT CASRALPTVNTEAFF
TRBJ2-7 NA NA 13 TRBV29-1 TGCAGCGTTTCCGAGACTAGCTCCTACGAGCAGTACTTC CSVSETSSYEQYF
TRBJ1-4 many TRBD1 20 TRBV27 TGTGCCAGCAGTTTTTCGGGACAGGGGTTACCCGCGGGTCCTAATGAAAAACTGTTTTTT CASSFSGQGLPAGPNEKLFF
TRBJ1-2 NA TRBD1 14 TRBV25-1 TGTGCCAGCAGTGGCGGACAGGGCCTCTATGGCTACACCTTC CASSGGQGLYGYTF
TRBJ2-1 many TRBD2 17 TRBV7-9 TGTGCCAGCAGCTTAGAAGGGAGGGTAGCGGTCTACAATGAGCAGTTCTTC CASSLEGRVAVYNEQFF
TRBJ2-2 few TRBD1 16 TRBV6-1 TGTGCCAGCAGTAACCCGACAGGGGGCGCGTCCGGGGAGCTGTTTTTT CASSNPTGGASGELFF
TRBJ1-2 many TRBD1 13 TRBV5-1 TGCGCCAGCAGCTACGGGACAGGGGTCGGCTACACCTTC CASSYGTGVGYTF
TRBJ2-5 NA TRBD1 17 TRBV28 TGTGCCAGCAGTTTTAAACCCCCGGGACAGCTAGCAGAGACCCAGTACTTC CASSFKPPGQLAETQYF
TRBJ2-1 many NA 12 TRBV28 TGTGCCAGCAGTTTATGGTACAATGAGCAGTTCTTC CASSLWYNEQFF
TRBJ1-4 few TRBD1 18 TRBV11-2 TGTGCCAGCAGCTCGCCCCCGGGACAGGGGACCCTTTGGGAAAAACTGTTTTTT CASSSPPGQGTLWEKLFF
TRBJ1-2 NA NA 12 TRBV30 TGTGCCTGGAGCCCTAGCACTGATGGCTACACCTTC CAWSPSTDGYTF
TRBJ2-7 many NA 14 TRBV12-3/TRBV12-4 TGTGCCAGCAGTCTCCAGGGTTATGTCTACGAGCAGTACTTC CASSLQGYVYEQYF
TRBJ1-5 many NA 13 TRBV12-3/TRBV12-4 TGTGCCAGCAGTTTCAGGAGTTATCAGCCCCAGCATTTT CASSFRSYQPQHF
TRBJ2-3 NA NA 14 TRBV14 TGTGCCAGCAGCCGGTTACTGAGCACAGATACGCAGTATTTT CASSRLLSTDTQYF
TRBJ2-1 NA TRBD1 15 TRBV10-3 TGTGCCATCAGTGCGGGAACTGGGGACAGACAAGCGCAATTCTTC CAISAGTGDRQAQFF
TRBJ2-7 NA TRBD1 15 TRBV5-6 TGTGCCAGCAGCCTCGTGGACAGGGACCCCTACGAGCAGTACTTC CASSLVDRDPYEQYF
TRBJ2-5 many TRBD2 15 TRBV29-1 TGCAGCGTTACTCCACTAGCGGGAGGACAAGAGACCCAGTACTTC CSVTPLAGGQETQYF
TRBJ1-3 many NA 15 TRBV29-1 TGCAGCGTTGCCCTCTTGACGACCACTGGAAACACCATATATTTT CSVALLTTTGNTIYF
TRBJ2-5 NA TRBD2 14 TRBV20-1 TGCAGTGCTCTCAAACTAGCGTTCCAAGAGACCCAGTACTTC CSALKLAFQETQYF
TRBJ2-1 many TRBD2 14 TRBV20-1 TGCAGTGCTAGTCTAGCGGGCGTCTACAATGAGCAGTTCTTC CSASLAGVYNEQFF
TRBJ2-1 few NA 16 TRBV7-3 TGTGCCAGCAGCTTATACCCGGGGGCGGCCAACAATGAGCAGTTCTTC CASSLYPGAANNEQFF
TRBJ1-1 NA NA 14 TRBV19 TGTGCCAGTAGTATGAATAGGGTCAAAGATGAAGCTTTCTTT CASSMNRVKDEAFF
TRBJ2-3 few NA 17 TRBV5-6 TGTGCCAGCAGCTTGGTGTCAGGGGGGTCCAGCACAGATACGCAGTATTTT CASSLVSGGSSTDTQYF
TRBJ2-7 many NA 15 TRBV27 TGTGCCAGCAGTTTGGATTTTAGCGCTTCCTACGAGCAGTACTTC CASSLDFSASYEQYF
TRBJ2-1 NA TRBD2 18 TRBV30 TGTGCCTGGAGTGTGGGGCGGGAGGCTGGTTTGGTCTACAATGAGCAGTTCTTC CAWSVGREAGLVYNEQFF